The 25 T cell receptor beta chains given below trace back to one sample, sequenced in a study of T-cell memory formation after mild COVID-19. One entry per CDR3 protein, called by TCRdb with MiXCR from the 5' RACE reads. This table has 95,000 to 120,000 distinct CDR3 sequences, roughly 19% appearing once. Sequencing was done on a sample of PBMCs or a T cell subset sorted from them (not recorded which). These receptors originate from a young man who had mild COVID-19 (a few samples of this study predate the infection). Cell type and time point are not known.

The chain recombines TRBV6-5 with TRBJ2-1, with TRBD2 identical over 8 bases. Unmatched junction bases numbered 13, after V lost 2 bases and J lost 10 bases. The CDR3 contains 16 residues. The germline V gene encodes CDR1 MNHEY and CDR2 SVGAGI. The CDR3 nucleotides read TGTGCCAGCAGTTACGGCCAAAACTCACTAGCGGAGGAGCAGTTCTTC. It yields the protein CASSYGQNSLAEEQFF.

The chain carries TRBV23-1 and TRBJ2-5; TRBD2 matches at 10 bases. TRBV23-1 counts as an open reading frame of uncertain function. V lost 6 bases, J lost 5 bases, and 12 bases stayed unmatched. The CDR3 runs 16 residues. This CDR3 reads CASRGTSGALWETQYF. The CDR3 DNA is TGCGCCAGCAGGGGTACTAGCGGGGCGCTATGGGAGACCCAGTACTTC.

The chain recombines TRBV6-6 with TRBJ1-6, with TRBD1 as a possible D gene (6 bases). V lost 6 bases and J 7 bases, leaving 28 bases between the germline ends. The CDR3 consists of 19 residues. Germline V gives CDR1 MNHNY, CDR2 SVGAGI (reference sequence). This CDR3 is CASRRGLGQMESLNSPLHF. The CDR3 DNA is TGTGCCAGCAGACGAGGACTAGGACAGATGGAATCGTTGAATTCACCCCTCCACTTT.

This clonotype was counted between two and nine times. The V and J genes are TRBV6-2 or TRBV6-3 and TRBJ2-1; D uncertain. Deletions cut 6 bases from V and 5 bases from J, with 5 bases between. CDR3 size: 11 residues. Germline V gives CDR1 MNHEY, CDR2 SVGEGT. The CDR3 nucleotides read TGTGCCAGCAGCCGTGACAATGAGCAGTTCTTC. It translates to CASSRDNEQFF.

This clonotype was picked up a small number of times. The chain combines TRBV7-3 with TRBJ1-1, with 8 bases aligning to TRBD1. CDR1 is SGHTA and CDR2 is FQGTGA in the germline V gene. This CDR3 spans 14 amino acids. V was clipped by 5 bases and J by 0 bases; unmatched bases: 2. CDR3 nucleotides: TGTGCCAGCAGCAGGGACAGGATGAACACTGAAGCTTTCTTT. This gives the protein CASSRDRMNTEAFF.

The rearrangement joins TRBV19 to TRBJ2-5; TRBD1 or TRBD2 may be the D gene (6 bases each). Deletions cut 5 bases from V and 5 bases from J, with 9 bases between. This CDR3 is 12 amino acids long. Germline V gene data show CDR1 as LNHDA and CDR2 as SQIVND (reference sequence). CDR3 in amino acids: CASSQGGETQYF. The CDR3 nucleotides read TGTGCCAGTAGTCAAGGGGGGGAGACCCAGTACTTC.

This clonotype was observed at least ten times. The V gene is TRBV6-1, the J gene TRBJ2-5; 13 bases align to TRBD2. J gave up 4 bases and V 6 bases, and 8 bases lay outside the gene matches. Germline loops: CDR1 MNHNS, CDR2 SASEGT. CDR3 size: 16 residues. CDR3 sequence reads: CASRRTSGGLGETQYF. The CDR3 DNA follows: TGTGCCAGCAGACGGACTAGCGGGGGTCTTGGAGAGACCCAGTACTTC.

CDR3 amino acids: CASSPGEGLPRYGYTF. DNA for the CDR3: TGTGCCAGCAGTCCCGGAGAGGGCCTCCCCCGCTATGGCTACACCTTC. The V call is TRBV12-3 or TRBV12-4, the J call TRBJ1-2; D gene unclear. The CDR3 totals 16 residues. V was shortened by 5 bases and J by 4 bases, with 20 bases between the two germline ends.

The V gene is TRBV4-3, the J gene TRBJ2-2; 11 nucleotides line up with TRBD2. Germline CDR1 is LGHNA and CDR2 is YSLEER. Trimming removed 5 bases from V and 0 bases from J; junction bases left unmatched: 2. There are 16 residues in the CDR3. CDR3 loop: CASSRLAGTNTGELFF. The CDR3 bases are TGCGCCAGCAGCAGACTAGCGGGGACGAACACCGGGGAGCTGTTTTTT.

This clonotype was observed a few times. The chain joins TRBV7-2 to TRBJ2-7; D is uncertain. The germline V and J ends were trimmed by 4 bases and 7 bases, with 14 bases remaining between them. CDR3 size: 13 residues. The germline CDR1 and CDR2 sequences are SGHTA and FQGNSA. The CDR3 DNA sequence: TGTGCCAGCAGCTCCGGGCCCGCTTTTGAGCAGTACGTC. It specifies CASSSGPAFEQYV.

The chain combines TRBV29-1 with TRBJ2-1; 12 nucleotides agree with TRBD2. The CDR3 totals 15 residues. CDR1 SQVTM and CDR2 ANQGSEA come from the germline V gene. J gave up 3 bases and V 7 bases, and 7 bases lay outside the gene matches. As DNA, the CDR3 is TGCAGCGCGGGGACTAGCGGGTACTACTACAATGAGCAGTTCTTC. It encodes CSAGTSGYYYNEQFF.

The table lists this clonotype with a few counts. The chain couples TRBV12-3 or TRBV12-4 to TRBJ1-2; D gene ambiguous. This CDR3 has 12 amino acids. V gave up 0 bases and J gave up 10 bases, with 9 bases separating them. The CDR3 DNA reads as TGTGCCAGCAGTTTAGCGGATGGGGACTACACCTTC. Its protein product is CASSLADGDYTF.

This clonotype was observed a handful of times. This chain connects TRBV27 to TRBJ1-6; D not resolved. Deletions cut 3 bases from V and 6 bases from J, with 18 bases between. Germline V gives CDR1 MNHEY, CDR2 SMNVEV (reference sequence). The CDR3 extends over 17 amino acids. The chain's CDR3 is CASSLGGYKRTNSPLHF. The CDR3 DNA sequence: TGTGCCAGCAGTTTGGGTGGGTACAAACGGACTAATTCACCCCTCCACTTT.

The chain combines TRBV6-2 or TRBV6-3 with TRBJ1-2; no definite D call. In germline, CDR1 is MNHEY, CDR2 SVGEGT. V was trimmed by 2 bases and J by 4 bases, leaving 11 bases between them. The CDR3 spans 14 residues. The CDR3 loop reads CASSYPALGYGYTF. CDR3 coding DNA: TGTGCCAGCAGTTACCCCGCTCTCGGCTATGGCTACACCTTC.

A few counts support this clonotype. The rearrangement joins TRBV7-9 to TRBJ2-7; no firm D call. The CDR3 runs 14 residues. V was shortened by 6 bases and J by 4 bases, with 16 bases between the two germline ends. Germline V gene data show CDR1 as SEHNR and CDR2 as FQNEAQ (reference sequence). The CDR3 is CASSSNLGPYEQYV. Here the CDR3 DNA reads TGTGCCAGCAGTTCGAACTTAGGTCCGTACGAGCAGTACGTC.

This clonotype was recorded at least ten times. The chain employs TRBV3-1 and TRBJ2-2; D tentatively reads TRBD1 or TRBD2 (6 bases each). Germline CDR1 reads LGHDT; CDR2 reads YNNKEL (reference sequence). This CDR3 has 18 residues. V lost 3 bases and J 3 bases, leaving 20 bases between the germline ends. The chain's CDR3 is CASSHARGLGSHTGELFF. The CDR3 DNA follows: TGTGCCAGCAGCCACGCCAGGGGACTTGGTTCGCACACCGGGGAGCTGTTTTTT.

The rearrangement links TRBV12-3 or TRBV12-4 to TRBJ1-5; 10 positions agree with TRBD1. The V and J ends lost 10 bases and 6 bases, in that order; junction bases with no gene match: 9. The CDR3 has 14 amino acids. The CDR3 nucleotides are TGTGCCACAGCACTTGGGACAGGGGCTCAGCCCCAGCATTTT. Its translation: CATALGTGAQPQHF.

This clonotype has a count of ten or more. The V and J genes are TRBV18 and TRBJ2-2, with 8 bases identical to TRBD2. With 5 bases clipped from V and 3 bases from J, the junction kept 8 bases outside the gene matches. The germline V gene encodes CDR1 KGHSH and CDR2 LQKENI. CDR3 size: 16 residues. DNA of the CDR3: TGTGCCAGCTCATCACGGGGGGGTTCGGACACCGGGGAGCTGTTTTTT. It codes for CASSSRGGSDTGELFF.

The rearrangement uses TRBV29-1 and TRBJ2-3; 7 bases fit TRBD1. Germline V gene data show CDR1 as SQVTM and CDR2 as ANQGSEA. CDR3 length: 12 residues. V dropped 7 bases and J dropped 6; count of bases not matched to a gene: 7. The CDR3 DNA is TGCAGCGGTACAGGGGCTGCGGATACGCAGTATTTT. Translation gives CSGTGAADTQYF.

The chain recombines TRBV5-1 with TRBJ1-1; D is uncertain. The CDR3 is 14 amino acids. CDR1 is SGHRS, CDR2 YFSETQ, per germline. Trimming took off 3 bases at V and 3 bases at J, with 12 bases between the two ends. CDR3 DNA sequence: TGCGCCAGCAGCTCCCTGGGAAGCGACACTGAAGCTTTCTTT. Its translation: CASSSLGSDTEAFF.

In this sample, this clonotype turned up a few times. The chain joins TRBV5-1 to TRBJ1-5; tentatively, D is TRBD1 (6 bases). CDR1 and CDR2 (germline): SGHRS, YFSETQ. V was clipped by 0 bases and J by 6 bases, with 13 bases between them. This CDR3 comprises 15 residues. CDR3 nucleotide sequence: TGCGCCAGCAGCTTGGGGACAGACTATGTTCAGCCCCAGCATTTT. It is translated as CASSLGTDYVQPQHF.

V and J are TRBV7-9 and TRBJ2-7, with D perhaps matching TRBD2 (5 bases). Germline values: CDR1 SEHNR, CDR2 FQNEAQ (reference sequence). The CDR3 contains 14 residues. V lost 5 bases, J lost 1 base, and 12 bases lay in between. CDR3 protein: CASSPTRGSYEQYF. CDR3 nucleotide sequence: TGTGCCAGCAGCCCAACCCGGGGATCCTACGAGCAGTACTTC.

This clonotype was picked up a small number of times. CDR3 nucleotide sequence: TGCGCCAGCAGCTCCCTCCTGGGGCAAGGCACTGAAGCTTTCTTT. Protein product: CASSSLLGQGTEAFF. The chain employs TRBV5-1 and TRBJ1-1; a possible D gene is TRBD1 (5 bases). Germline V gene sequence: CDR1 SGHRS, CDR2 YFSETQ. CDR3 length: 15 amino acids. V was clipped by 3 bases and J by 4 bases, with 16 bases between them.

This clonotype was detected a few times. V is TRBV5-1 and J is TRBJ2-3; 7 nucleotides align to TRBD2. Trimming cost V 0 bases and J 7 bases; bases outside gene matches: 8. CDR1 and CDR2 from the germline V gene are SGHRS and YFSETQ. The CDR3 contains 15 residues. In DNA, the CDR3 is TGCGCCAGCAGCTTGGAGGGGAGGGGCTCGAATACGCAGTATTTT. The encoded protein is CASSLEGRGSNTQYF.

The chain uses TRBV2 and TRBJ2-1, with 8 bases lining up with TRBD2. The CDR3 has 14 residues. Germline V gives CDR1 SNHLY, CDR2 FYNNEI. The ends lost 4 bases at V and 8 bases at J; junction bases unmatched: 7. In DNA, the CDR3 is TGTGCCAGCAGTGCCCGGAACGGGGGGGATGAGCAGTTCTTC. Protein product: CASSARNGGDEQFF.